This TCR beta chain emerged from a study of blood T cell repertoires in COVID-19. TCRdb keeps only in-frame clones here, not all; method: immunoSEQ multiplex PCR. Of about 170,000 clones listed, approximately 89% are singletons. This CDR3 is 14 amino acids long. CDR1 is MDHEN and CDR2 is SYDVKM in the germline V gene. The V end was cut by 4 bases, the J end by 0 bases, with 7 bases between. The sequence came from a man between 65 and 85 years old with acute or convalescent COVID-19. The chain couples TRBV28 to TRBJ1-5; no firm D call. Sequenced: peripheral blood. CDR3 DNA: TGTGCCAGCAGTTGGTCACTTAGCAATCAGCCCCAGCATTTT. Translating gives CASSWSLSNQPQHF. The entire variable domain, with the rest obtained from reference TRBV28 and TRBJ1-5, is as follows: DVKVTQSSRYLVKRTGEKVFLECVQDMDHENMFWYRQDPGLGLRLIYFSYDVKMKEKGDIPEGYSVSREKKERFSLILESASTNQTSMYLCASSWSLSNQPQHFGDGTRLSIL.